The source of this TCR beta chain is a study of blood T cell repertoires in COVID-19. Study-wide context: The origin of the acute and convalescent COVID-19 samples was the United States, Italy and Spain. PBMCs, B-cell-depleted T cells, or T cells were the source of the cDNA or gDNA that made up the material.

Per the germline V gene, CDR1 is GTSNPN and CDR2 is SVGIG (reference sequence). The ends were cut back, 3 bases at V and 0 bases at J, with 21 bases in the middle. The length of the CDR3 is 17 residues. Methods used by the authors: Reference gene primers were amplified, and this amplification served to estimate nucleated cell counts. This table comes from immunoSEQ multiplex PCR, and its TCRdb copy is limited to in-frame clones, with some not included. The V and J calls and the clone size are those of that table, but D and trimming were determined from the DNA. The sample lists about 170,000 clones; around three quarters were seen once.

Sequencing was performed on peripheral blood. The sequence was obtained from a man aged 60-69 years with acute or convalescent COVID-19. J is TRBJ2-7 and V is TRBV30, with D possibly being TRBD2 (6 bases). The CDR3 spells CAWSKAGYRGNSYEQYF. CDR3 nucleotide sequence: TGTGCCTGGAGCAAAGCCGGGTACCGGGGGAACTCCTACGAGCAGTACTTC. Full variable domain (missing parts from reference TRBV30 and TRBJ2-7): SQTIHQWPATLVQPVGSPLSLECTVEGTSNPNLYWYRQAAGRGLQLLFYSVGIGQISSEVPQNLSASRPQDRQFILSSKKLLLSDSGFYLCAWSKAGYRGNSYEQYFGPGTRLTVT.